The 10 T cell receptor beta chains below come from one sample, sequenced in a study of shared clonotypes between healthy human individuals. Only in-frame clones appear in the TCRdb table, and some are missing; sequencing was by immunoSEQ multiplex PCR. The table records 2 million to 2.5 million clones, 90% to 95% of them present only once. The sequenced sample was naive CD4+ T cells from PBMCs. Specified subset: CD45RA+ positively selected. The receptors originated from a man between 18 and 29 years old in good health. Some clones in this sample may be carry-over from other donors' samples.

This clone was recorded once. This sequence joins TRBV6-5 and TRBJ1-1; D remains unclear. The CDR3 length is 14 residues. Deletions cut 5 bases from V and 4 bases from J, with 14 bases between. Germline loops: CDR1 MNHEY, CDR2 SVGAGI. The CDR3 sequence is CASSGVGVSTEAFF. Here the CDR3 DNA reads TGTGCCAGCAGTGGAGTCGGGGTAAGCACTGAAGCTTTCTTT.

The count of this clone is one. The chain links TRBV2 to TRBJ1-5; D is unresolved. CDR3 size: 12 residues. V lost 6 bases, J lost 5 bases, and 8 bases lay in between. The germline V gene encodes CDR1 SNHLY and CDR2 FYNNEI. CDR3 protein: CASSDDYQPQHF. The CDR3 coding sequence is TGTGCCAGCAGCGATGACTATCAGCCCCAGCATTTT.

This clone was seen only once. This chain uses TRBV7-2 with TRBJ2-5, with D tentatively TRBD2 (6 bases). The germline V gene encodes CDR1 SGHTA and CDR2 FQGNSA. V was cut by 5 bases and J by 5 bases, with 15 bases left in between. The CDR3 totals 14 residues. CDR3 sequence reads: CASSQGFGGETQYF. CDR3 sequence (DNA): TGTGCCAGCAGCCAAGGGTTCGGAGGGGAGACCCAGTACTTC. Drawing the rest from reference TRBV7-2 and TRBJ2-5, the complete variable domain is GAGVSQSPSNKVTEKGKDVELRCDPISGHTALYWYRQSLGQGLEFLIYFQGNSAPDKSGLPSDRFSAERTGGSVSTLTIQRTQQEDSAVYLCASSQGFGGETQYFGPGTRLLVL.

This chain uses TRBV7-2 with TRBJ1-2, with D unclear. With 2 bases removed from V and 6 bases from J, the gap between germline ends came to 16 bases. The V gene's germline CDR1 is SGHTA and CDR2 FQGNSA. The CDR3 has 15 amino acids. DNA of the CDR3: TGTGCCAGCAGCTTAACTCCGGGTTCCTATAATGGCTACACCTTC. As protein: CASSLTPGSYNGYTF.

The chain combines TRBV28 with TRBJ2-7, with D maybe TRBD1 (5 bases). The CDR3 loop spans 14 amino acids. V lost 3 bases, J lost 5 bases, and 14 bases lay in between. Germline values: CDR1 MDHEN, CDR2 SYDVKM. The CDR3 is CASSLPQGIHEQYF. The CDR3 bases are TGTGCCAGCAGTTTGCCTCAGGGTATACACGAGCAGTACTTC.

The chain is built from TRBV18 and TRBJ2-2; D is unresolved. Germline lookup yields CDR1 KGHSH and CDR2 LQKENI. The V end lost 1 base, the J end lost 5 bases, and 8 bases lay between the germline ends. The CDR3 totals 14 residues. CDR3 residues: CASSPQGGTGELFF. CDR3 in DNA: TGTGCCAGCTCACCACAGGGTGGGACCGGGGAGCTGTTTTTT.

The chain has TRBV5-6 and TRBJ1-3; tentatively, D is TRBD1 (5 bases). Per the germline V gene, CDR1 is SGHDT and CDR2 is YYEEEE. V lost 0 bases to trimming and J lost 0 bases, with 10 bases between them. The CDR3 totals 16 residues. The CDR3 spells CASSLVGTLSGNTIYF. For the CDR3, the DNA is TGTGCCAGCAGCTTGGTTGGGACGCTCTCTGGAAACACCATATATTTT.

The chain combines TRBV28 with TRBJ1-5; 10 positions agree with TRBD1. Germline assignment: CDR1 MDHEN and CDR2 SYDVKM. The junction had 9 bases not matched to a gene; V was cut back by 6 bases and J by 7 bases. The length of the CDR3 is 15 residues. The CDR3 region is CASSVTGTGAQPQHF. The CDR3, as DNA: TGTGCCAGCAGCGTCACCGGGACAGGGGCCCAGCCCCAGCATTTT. Drawing the rest from reference TRBV28 and TRBJ1-5, the complete variable domain is DVKVTQSSRYLVKRTGEKVFLECVQDMDHENMFWYRQDPGLGLRLIYFSYDVKMKEKGDIPEGYSVSREKKERFSLILESASTNQTSMYLCASSVTGTGAQPQHFGDGTRLSIL.

In its sample, this clone was seen a few times. V gene TRBV7-3 combines with J gene TRBJ1-1; tentatively, D is TRBD1 (5 bases). Germline CDR1 is SGHTA and CDR2 is FQGTGA. This CDR3 is built from 15 residues. Trimming removed 5 bases at V and 5 bases at J, with 18 bases between. CDR3 sequence reads: CASSRTGTKGTEAFF. The CDR3 DNA follows: TGTGCCAGCAGCCGCACAGGCACAAAGGGGACTGAAGCTTTCTTT.

The chain uses TRBV27 and TRBJ2-1, with D perhaps matching TRBD2 (5 bases). Looked up from germline, CDR1 is MNHEY and CDR2 is SMNVEV (reference sequence). V was pared by 2 bases and J by 9 bases, with 11 bases between. The CDR3 is 13 residues long. In DNA form, the CDR3 reads TGTGCCAGCAGTTTAAGCGGCTGGACTGAGCAGTTCTTC. Translation gives CASSLSGWTEQFF.